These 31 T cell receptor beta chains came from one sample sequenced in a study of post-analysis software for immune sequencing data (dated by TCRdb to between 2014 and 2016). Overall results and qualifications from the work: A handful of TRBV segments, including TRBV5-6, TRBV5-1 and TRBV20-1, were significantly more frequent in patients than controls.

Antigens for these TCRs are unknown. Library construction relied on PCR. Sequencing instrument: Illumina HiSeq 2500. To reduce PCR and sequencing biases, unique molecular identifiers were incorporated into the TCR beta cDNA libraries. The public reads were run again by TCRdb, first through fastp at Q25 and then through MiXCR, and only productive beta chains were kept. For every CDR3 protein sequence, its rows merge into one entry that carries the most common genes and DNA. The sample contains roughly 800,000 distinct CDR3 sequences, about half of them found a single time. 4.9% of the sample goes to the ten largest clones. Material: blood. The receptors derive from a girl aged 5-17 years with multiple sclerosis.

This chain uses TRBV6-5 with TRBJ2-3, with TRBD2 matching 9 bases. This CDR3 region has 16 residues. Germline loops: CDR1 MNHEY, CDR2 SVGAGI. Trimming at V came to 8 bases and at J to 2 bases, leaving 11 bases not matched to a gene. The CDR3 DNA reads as TGTGCCAGCCGGCTACTAGCGGGTGATGACACAGATACGCAGTATTTT. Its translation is CASRLLAGDDTDTQYF.

This CDR3 reads CASSYSRIAINNEQFF. The DNA of the CDR3 is TGTGCCAGCAGTTACTCGAGAATCGCCATTAACAATGAGCAGTTCTTC. This chain uses TRBV6-2 or TRBV6-3 with TRBJ2-1; D is uncertain. Trimming removed 0 bases at V and 5 bases at J, with 14 bases between. The germline CDR1 and CDR2 sequences are MNHEY and SVGEGT. CDR3 size: 16 residues.

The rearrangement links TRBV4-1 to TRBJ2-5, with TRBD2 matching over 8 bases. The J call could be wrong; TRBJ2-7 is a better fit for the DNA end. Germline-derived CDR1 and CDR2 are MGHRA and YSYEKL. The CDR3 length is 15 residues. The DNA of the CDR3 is TGCGCCAGCAGCCAAGGGTTTCGGGGGGGCGACGAGCAGTACTTC. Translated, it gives CASSQGFRGGDEQYF.

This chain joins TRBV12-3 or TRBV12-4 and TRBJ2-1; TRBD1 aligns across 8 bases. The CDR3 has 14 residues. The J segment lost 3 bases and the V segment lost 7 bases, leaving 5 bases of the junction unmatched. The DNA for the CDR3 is TGTGCCAGCACCTGGACAGGGAACTACAATGAGCAGTTCTTC. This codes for CASTWTGNYNEQFF.

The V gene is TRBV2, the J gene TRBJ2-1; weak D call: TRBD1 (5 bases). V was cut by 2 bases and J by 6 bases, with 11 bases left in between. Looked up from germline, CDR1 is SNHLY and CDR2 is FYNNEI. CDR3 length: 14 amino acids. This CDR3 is CASSEWGRVNEQFF. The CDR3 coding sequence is TGTGCCAGCAGTGAATGGGGCAGGGTCAATGAGCAGTTCTTC.

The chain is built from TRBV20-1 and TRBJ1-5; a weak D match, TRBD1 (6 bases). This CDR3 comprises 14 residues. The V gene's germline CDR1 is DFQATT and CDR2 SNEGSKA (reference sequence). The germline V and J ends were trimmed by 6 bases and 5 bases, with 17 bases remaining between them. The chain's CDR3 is CSATTGLWDQPQHF. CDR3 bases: TGCAGTGCAACGACAGGCCTGTGGGATCAGCCCCAGCATTTT.

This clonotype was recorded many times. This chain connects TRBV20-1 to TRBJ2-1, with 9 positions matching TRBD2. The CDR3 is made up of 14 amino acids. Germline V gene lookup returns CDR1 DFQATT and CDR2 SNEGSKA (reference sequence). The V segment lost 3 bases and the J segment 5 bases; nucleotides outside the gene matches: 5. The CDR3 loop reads CSASKLAGDNEQFF. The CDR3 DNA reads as TGCAGTGCTAGTAAACTAGCGGGCGACAATGAGCAGTTCTTC.

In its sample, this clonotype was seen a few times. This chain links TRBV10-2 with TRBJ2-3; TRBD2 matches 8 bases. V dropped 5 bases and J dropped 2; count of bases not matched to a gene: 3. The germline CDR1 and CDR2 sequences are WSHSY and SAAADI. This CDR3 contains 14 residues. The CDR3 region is CASSSGSTTDTQYF. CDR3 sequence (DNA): TGCGCCAGCAGTAGCGGGAGTACCACAGATACGCAGTATTTT.

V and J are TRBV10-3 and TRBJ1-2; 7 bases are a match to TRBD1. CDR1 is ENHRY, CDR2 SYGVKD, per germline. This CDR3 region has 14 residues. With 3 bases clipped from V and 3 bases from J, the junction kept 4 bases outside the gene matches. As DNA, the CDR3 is TGTGCCATCAGTGATACAGGGGTCGACTATGGCTACACCTTC. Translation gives CAISDTGVDYGYTF.

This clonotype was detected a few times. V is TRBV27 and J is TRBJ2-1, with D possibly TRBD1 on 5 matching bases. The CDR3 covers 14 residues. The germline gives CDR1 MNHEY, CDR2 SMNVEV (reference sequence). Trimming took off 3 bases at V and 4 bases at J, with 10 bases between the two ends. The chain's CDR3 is CASSFDDSYNEQFF. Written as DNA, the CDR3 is TGTGCCAGCAGTTTCGATGACAGTTACAATGAGCAGTTCTTC.

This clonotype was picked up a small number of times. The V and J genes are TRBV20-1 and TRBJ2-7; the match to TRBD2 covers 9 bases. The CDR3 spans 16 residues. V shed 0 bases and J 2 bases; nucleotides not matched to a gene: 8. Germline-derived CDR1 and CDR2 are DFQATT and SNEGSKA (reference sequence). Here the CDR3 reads CSAREISGRGTYEQYF. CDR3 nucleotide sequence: TGCAGTGCTAGAGAAATTAGCGGGAGAGGCACCTACGAGCAGTACTTC.

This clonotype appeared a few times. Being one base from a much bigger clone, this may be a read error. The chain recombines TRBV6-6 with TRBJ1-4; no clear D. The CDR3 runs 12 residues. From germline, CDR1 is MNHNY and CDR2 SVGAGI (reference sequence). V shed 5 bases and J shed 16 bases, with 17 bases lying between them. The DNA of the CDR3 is TGTGCCAGCAGTCCACAGTTTTTGGCACGGTTTTTT. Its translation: CASSPQFLARFF.

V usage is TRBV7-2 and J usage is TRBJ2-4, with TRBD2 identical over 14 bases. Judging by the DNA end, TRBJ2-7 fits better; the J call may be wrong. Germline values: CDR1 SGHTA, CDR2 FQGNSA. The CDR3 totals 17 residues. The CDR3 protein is CASSLWGGLAGAYEQYF. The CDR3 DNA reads TGTGCCAGCAGCTTATGGGGGGGACTAGCGGGAGCCTACGAGCAGTACTTC.

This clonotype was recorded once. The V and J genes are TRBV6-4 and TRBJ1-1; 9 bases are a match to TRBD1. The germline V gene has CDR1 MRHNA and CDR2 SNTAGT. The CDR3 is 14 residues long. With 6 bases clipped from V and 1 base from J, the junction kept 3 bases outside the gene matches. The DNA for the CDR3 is TGTGCCAGCAGGGGGACAGGGCGGAACACTGAAGCTTTCTTT. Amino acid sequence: CASRGTGRNTEAFF.

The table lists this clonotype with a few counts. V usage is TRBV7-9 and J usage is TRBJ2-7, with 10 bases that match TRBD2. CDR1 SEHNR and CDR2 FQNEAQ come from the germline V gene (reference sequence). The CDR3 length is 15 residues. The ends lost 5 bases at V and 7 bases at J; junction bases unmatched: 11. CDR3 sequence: CASSATSGAPNEQYF. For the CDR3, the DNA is TGTGCCAGCAGCGCCACTAGCGGGGCCCCCAATGAGCAGTACTTC.

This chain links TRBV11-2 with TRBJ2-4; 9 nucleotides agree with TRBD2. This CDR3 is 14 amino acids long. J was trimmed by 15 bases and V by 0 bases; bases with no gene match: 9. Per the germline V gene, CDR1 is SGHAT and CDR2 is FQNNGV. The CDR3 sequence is CASSLEAGGPLRYF. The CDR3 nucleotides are TGTGCCAGCAGCTTAGAGGCGGGAGGGCCCCTCCGGTACTTC.

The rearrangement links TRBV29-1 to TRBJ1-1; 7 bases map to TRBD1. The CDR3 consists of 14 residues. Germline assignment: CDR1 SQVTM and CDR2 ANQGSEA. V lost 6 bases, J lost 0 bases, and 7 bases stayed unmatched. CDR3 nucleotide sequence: TGCAGCGTCGTACCGACAGGGATGAACACTGAAGCTTTCTTT. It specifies CSVVPTGMNTEAFF.

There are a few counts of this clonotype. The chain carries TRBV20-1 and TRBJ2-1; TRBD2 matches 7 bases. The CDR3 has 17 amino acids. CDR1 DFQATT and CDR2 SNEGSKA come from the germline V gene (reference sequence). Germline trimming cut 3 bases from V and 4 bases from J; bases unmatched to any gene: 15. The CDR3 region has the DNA TGCAGTGCTAGTGCGGCGGGACCTAGCGGTTTTTACAATGAGCAGTTCTTC. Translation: CSASAAGPSGFYNEQFF.

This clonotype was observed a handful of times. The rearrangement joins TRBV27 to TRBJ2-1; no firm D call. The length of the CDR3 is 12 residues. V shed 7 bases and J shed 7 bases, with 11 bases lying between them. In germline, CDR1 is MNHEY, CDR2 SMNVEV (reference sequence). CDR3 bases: TGTGCCAGCACCTTGGTACGGAATGAGCAGTTCTTC. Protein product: CASTLVRNEQFF.

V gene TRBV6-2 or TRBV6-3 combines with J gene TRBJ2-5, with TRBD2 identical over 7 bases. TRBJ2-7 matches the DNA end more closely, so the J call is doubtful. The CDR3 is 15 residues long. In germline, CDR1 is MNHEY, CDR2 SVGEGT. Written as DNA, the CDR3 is TGTGCCAGCAGTTACGGCGGGAGAAGGACTGACGAGCAGTACTTC. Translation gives CASSYGGRRTDEQYF.

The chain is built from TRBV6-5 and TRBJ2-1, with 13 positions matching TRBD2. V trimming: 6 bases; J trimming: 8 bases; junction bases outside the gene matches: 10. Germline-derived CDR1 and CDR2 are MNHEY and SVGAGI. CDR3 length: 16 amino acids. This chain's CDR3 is CASSFTGLAGDDEQFF. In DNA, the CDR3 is TGTGCCAGCAGCTTTACAGGACTAGCGGGAGACGATGAGCAGTTCTTC.

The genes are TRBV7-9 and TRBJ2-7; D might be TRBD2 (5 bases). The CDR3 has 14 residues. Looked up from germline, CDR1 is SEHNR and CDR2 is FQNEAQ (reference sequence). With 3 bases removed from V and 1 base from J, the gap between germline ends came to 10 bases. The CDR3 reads CASSLSLGSYEQYF. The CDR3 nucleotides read TGTGCCAGCAGCTTGTCACTAGGGTCCTACGAGCAGTACTTC.

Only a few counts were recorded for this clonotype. The CDR3 bases are TGTGCCAGCTCACCGGGGCTAGCGGGGCAGTTCTTC. Translation gives CASSPGLAGQFF. V and J are TRBV18 and TRBJ2-1; 8 bases agree with TRBD2. Germline V CDR1 and CDR2: KGHSH, LQKENI. J lost 12 bases, V lost 3 bases, and 4 bases had no gene match. The CDR3 covers 12 residues.

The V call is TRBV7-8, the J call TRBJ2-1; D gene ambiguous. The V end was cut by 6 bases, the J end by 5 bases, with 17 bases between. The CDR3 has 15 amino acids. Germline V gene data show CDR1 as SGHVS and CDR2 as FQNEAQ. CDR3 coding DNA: TGTGCCAGCAGACTCGACTTGACAAATAACAATGAGCAGTTCTTC. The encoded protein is CASRLDLTNNNEQFF.

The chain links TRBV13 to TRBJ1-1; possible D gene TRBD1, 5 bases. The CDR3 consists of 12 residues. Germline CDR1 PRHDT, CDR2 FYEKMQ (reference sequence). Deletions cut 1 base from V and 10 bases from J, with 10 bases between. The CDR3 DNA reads TGTGCCAGCAGCTTAGATGGGACCGGAGCTTTCTTT. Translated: CASSLDGTGAFF.

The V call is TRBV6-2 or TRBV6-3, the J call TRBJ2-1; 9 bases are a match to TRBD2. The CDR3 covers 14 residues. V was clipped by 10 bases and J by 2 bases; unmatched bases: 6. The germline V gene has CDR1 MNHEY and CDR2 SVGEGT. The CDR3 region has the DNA TGTGCCACCCTTAGCGGGAGCCCCTACAATGAGCAGTTCTTC. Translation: CATLSGSPYNEQFF.

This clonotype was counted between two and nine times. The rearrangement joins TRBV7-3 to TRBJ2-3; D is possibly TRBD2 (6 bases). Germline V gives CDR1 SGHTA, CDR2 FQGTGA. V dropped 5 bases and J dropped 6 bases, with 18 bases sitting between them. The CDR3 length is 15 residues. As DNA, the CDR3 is TGTGCCAGCAGCCTCACCCGGACGGAGGGGGATACGCAGTATTTT. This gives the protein CASSLTRTEGDTQYF.

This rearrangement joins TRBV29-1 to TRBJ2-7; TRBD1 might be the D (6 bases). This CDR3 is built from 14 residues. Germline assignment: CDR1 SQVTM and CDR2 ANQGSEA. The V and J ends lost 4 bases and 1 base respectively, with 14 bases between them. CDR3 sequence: CSVVEEGDSYEQYF. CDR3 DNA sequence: TGCAGCGTTGTTGAAGAGGGGGATTCCTACGAGCAGTACTTC.

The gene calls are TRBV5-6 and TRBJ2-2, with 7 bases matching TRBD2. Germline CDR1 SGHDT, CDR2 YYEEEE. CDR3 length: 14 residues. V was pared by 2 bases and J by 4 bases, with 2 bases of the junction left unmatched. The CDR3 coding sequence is TGTGCCAGCAGCTTCGGGACTATCACCGGGGAGCTGTTTTTT. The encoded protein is CASSFGTITGELFF.

Written as DNA, the CDR3 is TGTGCCAGCAGTTACAGGACGGGGACCTACGAGCAGTACTTC. It yields the protein CASSYRTGTYEQYF. The J gene is TRBJ2-7, the V gene TRBV6-6, with D maybe TRBD2 (5 bases). Trimming stripped 2 bases from V and 2 bases from J, with 10 bases between. The germline V gene encodes CDR1 MNHNY and CDR2 SVGAGI (reference sequence). The CDR3 loop spans 14 amino acids.

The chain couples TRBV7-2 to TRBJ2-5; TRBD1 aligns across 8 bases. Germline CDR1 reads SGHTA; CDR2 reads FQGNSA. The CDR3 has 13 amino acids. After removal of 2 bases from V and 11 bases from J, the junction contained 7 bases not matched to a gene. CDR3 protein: CASSLSRGLEQYF. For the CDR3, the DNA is TGTGCCAGCAGCTTATCCAGGGGGCTGGAGCAGTACTTC.